This TCR beta chain was captured by sequencing in a study of OX40 agonist ivuxolimab in advanced cancers. Concerning the study at large: Ivuxolimab was a fully human IgG2 agonistic monoclonal antibody targeting the costimulatory receptor OX40 (CD134). In the dose-escalation cohort, 82.7% of patients were male, and the mean age was approximately 60 years, with a range of about 20 to 90. The paper covers the monotherapy dose-escalation part of the phase I ivuxolimab trial, which included N of about 51 patients. Intravenous ivuxolimab was administered to patients every 2 weeks at six dose levels: 0.01, 0.1, 0.3, 1.5, 3 and 10 mg/kg. Patients were allowed to have had prior anti-PD-1, anti-PD-L1 or anti-CTLA-4 therapy, and 40% to 45% of the dose-escalation patients had been treated with checkpoint inhibitors. Partial responses occurred in three dose-escalation patients, of whom one had hepatocellular carcinoma and two had cutaneous melanoma. Among the 50 to 55 dose-escalation patients, about 19 had hepatocellular carcinoma, around 15 melanoma, 9 renal cell carcinoma and 9 head and neck cancer. Peripheral TCRbeta sequencing was intended to test whether TCR sequence diversity was altered and clonal T-cell expansion was caused by ivuxolimab. Points the paper makes about the study in general: The antigen specificity of the clonally expanded peripheral T cells was not determined. After ivuxolimab, expanded clones were on average more numerous among CD8+ T cells than among CD4+ T cells. Low levels of normalized T-cell clonal expansion were also seen in some patients who did not respond. Clonal expansion of both CD4+ and CD8+ blood T cells was observed from baseline to week 6 at doses 0.1 to 3.0 mg/kg. In partial responders in the 0.1-3.0 mg/kg groups, normalized peripheral clonal expansion was found to be among the lowest, especially among CD8+ T cells.

To sequence the TCRbeta CDR3 region, genomic DNA was isolated from the sorted cells. The immunoSEQ Assay was used for sequencing of TCRbeta CDR3 regions. TCRdb's version of the immuneACCESS table is confined to in-frame rearrangements and falls short of the full clone set. An unresolved V gene accounts for under half of the shortfall where checked; the remainder is of unknown origin. The sample profile shows some 72,000 clones; about 91% of them were found once. Jointly, the top ten make up about 3% of the sample. On this clone itself: The antigen it binds to is not known. Base qualities are not recorded, but no much larger clone differs from it by a single base.

Trimming removed 6 bases from V and 3 bases from J, leaving 12 bases between the germline ends. As encoded in the germline V gene (reference sequence), CDR1 is MNHNY while CDR2 is SVGAGI. From its cysteine to its phenylalanine, the CDR3 spans 14 amino acids. Solely the CDR3 DNA is kept, with 42 bases framed from the first base. The trial excluded patients who had a history of autoimmune disease or who were on systemic immunosuppression. Peripheral blood for TCR sequencing was collected from all dose cohorts at baseline, on cycle 4 day 1, and on cycle 7 day 1. The samples were drawn from a first-in-human, open-label, multicenter phase I dose-escalation trial of ivuxolimab. Adults with locally advanced or metastatic head and neck squamous cell, hepatocellular, melanoma or renal cell carcinoma were enrolled in the trial. Before TCR sequencing, CD4+ and CD8+ T cells were separately sorted from peripheral blood.

This specimen was CD4+ or CD8+ T cells sorted from blood, taken in a trial of the OX40 agonist ivuxolimab. This clonotype was sampled from an adult with an advanced solid tumor such as melanoma, head and neck, liver or kidney cancer. In this chain, TRBV6-6 is recombined with TRBJ1-5; the D gene is perhaps TRBD1, on 5 matching bases. The CDR3 region: CASRSGGSNQPQHF. The base sequence is TGTGCCAGCAGATCCGGGGGGTCCAATCAGCCCCAGCATTTT.